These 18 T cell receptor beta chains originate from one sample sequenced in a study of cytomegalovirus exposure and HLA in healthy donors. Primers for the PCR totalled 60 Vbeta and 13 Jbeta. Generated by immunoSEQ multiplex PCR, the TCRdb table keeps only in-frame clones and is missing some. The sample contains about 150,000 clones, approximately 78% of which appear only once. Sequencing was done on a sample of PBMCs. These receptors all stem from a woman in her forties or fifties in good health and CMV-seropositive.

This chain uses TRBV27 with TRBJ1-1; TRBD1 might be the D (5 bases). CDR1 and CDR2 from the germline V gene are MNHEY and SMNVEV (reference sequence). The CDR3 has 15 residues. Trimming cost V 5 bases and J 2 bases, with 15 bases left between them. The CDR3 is CASSPATGFNTEAFF. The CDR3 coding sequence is TGTGCCAGCAGTCCCGCAACAGGATTTAACACTGAAGCTTTCTTT.

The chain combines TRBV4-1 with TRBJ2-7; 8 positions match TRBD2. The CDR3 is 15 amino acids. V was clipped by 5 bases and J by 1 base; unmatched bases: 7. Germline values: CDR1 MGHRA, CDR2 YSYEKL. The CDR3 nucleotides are TGCGCCAGCAGCACCCATAGCGGGACTTCCTACGAGCAGTACTTC. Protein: CASSTHSGTSYEQYF.

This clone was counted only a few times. CDR3 region: CASRGGPNTEAFF. CDR3 bases: TGTGCCAGCAGGGGGGGGCCGAACACTGAAGCTTTCTTT. The rearrangement links TRBV27 to TRBJ1-1, with D possibly being TRBD1 (6 bases). V dropped 6 bases and J dropped 1 base, with 9 bases sitting between them. Germline V gives CDR1 MNHEY, CDR2 SMNVEV (reference sequence). The CDR3 contains 13 residues.

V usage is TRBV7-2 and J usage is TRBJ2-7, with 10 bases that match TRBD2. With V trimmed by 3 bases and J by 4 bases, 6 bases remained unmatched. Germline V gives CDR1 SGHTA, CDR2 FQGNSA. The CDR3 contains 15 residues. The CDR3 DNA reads TGTGCCAGCAGCTTCTCTAGCGGGGGCCGTTACGAGCAGTACTTC. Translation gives CASSFSSGGRYEQYF.

The CDR3 DNA follows: TGTGCCAGCAGTTACCTAAACACCGGGGAGCTGTTTTTT. Its translation is CASSYLNTGELFF. This chain joins TRBV13 and TRBJ2-2; D is uncertain. V lost 6 bases and J lost 2, with 7 bases in between. Germline CDR1 and CDR2: PRHDT and FYEKMQ (reference sequence). The CDR3 length is 13 residues.

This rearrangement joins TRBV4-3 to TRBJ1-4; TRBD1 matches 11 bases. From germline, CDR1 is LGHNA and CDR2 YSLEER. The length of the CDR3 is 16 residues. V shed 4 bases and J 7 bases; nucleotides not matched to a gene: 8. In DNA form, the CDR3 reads TGCGCCAGCAGCCCTAGAACCGGGACAGGGGGTGAAAAACTGTTTTTT. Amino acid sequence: CASSPRTGTGGEKLFF.

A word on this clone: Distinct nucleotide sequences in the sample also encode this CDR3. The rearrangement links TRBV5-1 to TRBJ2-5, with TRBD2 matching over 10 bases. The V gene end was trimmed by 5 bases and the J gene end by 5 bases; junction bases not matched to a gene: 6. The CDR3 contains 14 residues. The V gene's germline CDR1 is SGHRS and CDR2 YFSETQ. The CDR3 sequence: CASSLGLAAETQYF. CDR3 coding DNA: TGCGCCAGCAGTCTTGGACTAGCGGCGGAGACCCAGTACTTC.

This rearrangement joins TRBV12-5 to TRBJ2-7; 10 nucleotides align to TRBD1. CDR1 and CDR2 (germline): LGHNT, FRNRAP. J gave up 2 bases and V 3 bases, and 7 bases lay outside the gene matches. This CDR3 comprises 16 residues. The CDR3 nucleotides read TGTGCTAGTGGTTTAAGGACAGGGGGTATCGCCTACGAGCAGTACTTC. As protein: CASGLRTGGIAYEQYF.

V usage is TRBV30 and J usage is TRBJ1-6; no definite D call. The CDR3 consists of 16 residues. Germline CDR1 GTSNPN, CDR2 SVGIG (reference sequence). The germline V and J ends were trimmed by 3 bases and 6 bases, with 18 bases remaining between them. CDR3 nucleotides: TGTGCCTGGAGCTCCCCATCCCGGGGTTTTAATTCACCCCTCCACTTT. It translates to CAWSSPSRGFNSPLHF.

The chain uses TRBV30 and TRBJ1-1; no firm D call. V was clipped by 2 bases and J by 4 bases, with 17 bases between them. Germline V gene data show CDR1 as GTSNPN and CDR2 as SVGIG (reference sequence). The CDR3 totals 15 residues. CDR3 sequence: CAWSRSWGGGTEAFF. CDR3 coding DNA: TGTGCCTGGAGTAGGTCCTGGGGAGGAGGCACTGAAGCTTTCTTT.

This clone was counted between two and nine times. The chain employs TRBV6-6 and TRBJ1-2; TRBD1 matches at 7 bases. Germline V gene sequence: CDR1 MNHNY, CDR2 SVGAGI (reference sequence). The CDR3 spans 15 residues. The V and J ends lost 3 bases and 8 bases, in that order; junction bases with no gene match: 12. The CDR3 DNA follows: TGTGCCAGCAGTTATAGGGCAGGGGGGTTCCAAGGCTACACCTTC. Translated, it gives CASSYRAGGFQGYTF.

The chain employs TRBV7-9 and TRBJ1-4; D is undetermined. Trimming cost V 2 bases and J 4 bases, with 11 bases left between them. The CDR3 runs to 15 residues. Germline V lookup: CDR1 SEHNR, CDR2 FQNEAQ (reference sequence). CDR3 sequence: CASSLRNPVNEKLFF. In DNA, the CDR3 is TGTGCCAGCAGCTTAAGAAACCCGGTTAATGAAAAACTGTTTTTT.

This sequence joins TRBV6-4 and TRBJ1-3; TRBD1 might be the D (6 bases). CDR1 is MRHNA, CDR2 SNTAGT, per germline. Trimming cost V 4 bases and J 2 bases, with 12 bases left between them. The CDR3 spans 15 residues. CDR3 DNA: TGTGCCAGCAGTGCATCTTCAGGGGCTGGAAACACCATATATTTT. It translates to CASSASSGAGNTIYF.

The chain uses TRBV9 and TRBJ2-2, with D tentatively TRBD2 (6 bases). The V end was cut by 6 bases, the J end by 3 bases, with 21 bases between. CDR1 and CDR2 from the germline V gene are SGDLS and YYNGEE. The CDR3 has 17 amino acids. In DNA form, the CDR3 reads TGTGCCAGCACCAGAGGGGCCTGGTGGGGGGACACCGGGGAGCTGTTTTTT. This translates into CASTRGAWWGDTGELFF.

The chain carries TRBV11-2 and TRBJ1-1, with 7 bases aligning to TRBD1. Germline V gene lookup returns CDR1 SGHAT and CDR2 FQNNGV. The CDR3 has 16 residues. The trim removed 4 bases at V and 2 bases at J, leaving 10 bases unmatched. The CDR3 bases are TGTGCCAGCAGCTCCCTAGACAGGGCCCTCAACACTGAAGCTTTCTTT. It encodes CASSSLDRALNTEAFF. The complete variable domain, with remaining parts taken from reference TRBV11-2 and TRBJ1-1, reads EAGVAQSPRYKIIEKRQSVAFWCNPISGHATLYWYQQILGQGPKLLIQFQNNGVVDDSQLPKDRFSAERLKGVDSTLKIQPAKLEDSAVYLCASSSLDRALNTEAFFGQGTRLTVV.

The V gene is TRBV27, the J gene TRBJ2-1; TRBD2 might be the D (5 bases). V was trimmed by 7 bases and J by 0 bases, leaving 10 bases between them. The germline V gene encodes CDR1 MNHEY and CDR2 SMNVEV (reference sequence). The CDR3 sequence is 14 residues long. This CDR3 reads CASNGLSSYNEQFF. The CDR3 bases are TGTGCCAGCAACGGACTGAGCTCCTACAATGAGCAGTTCTTC.

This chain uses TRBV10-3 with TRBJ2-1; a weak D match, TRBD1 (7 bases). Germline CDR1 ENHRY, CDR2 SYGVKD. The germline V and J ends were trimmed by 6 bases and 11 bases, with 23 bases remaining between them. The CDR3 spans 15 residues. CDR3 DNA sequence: TGTGCCATCAGCCTCGGGACAGAGGGGGGCGATAAGCAGTTCTTC. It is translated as CAISLGTEGGDKQFF.

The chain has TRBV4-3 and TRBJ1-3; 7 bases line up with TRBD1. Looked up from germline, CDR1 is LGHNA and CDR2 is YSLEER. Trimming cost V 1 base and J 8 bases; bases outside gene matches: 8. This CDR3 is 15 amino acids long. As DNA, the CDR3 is TGCGCCAGCAGCCAAGCTCAGGGGGTGGGAGACACCATATATTTT. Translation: CASSQAQGVGDTIYF.